This TCR beta chain was captured in a study of identical twins. V shed 8 bases, J shed 6 bases, and the junction held 10 bases outside the gene matches. This CDR3 comprises 14 residues. CDR1 is SNHLY, CDR2 FYNNEI, per germline. The sample holds a few counts of this clonotype. TCRdb re-derived calls from the 5' RACE reads in MiXCR, one entry per CDR3 protein. This table has fewer than 500,000 distinct CDR3 sequences, 24% appearing once. The same data also went into a second study, on T cells expressing NK-cell markers.

The chain recombines TRBV2 with TRBJ2-3; 8 bases agree with TRBD2. Sequenced material: CD4+ T cells sorted from blood. The sequence derives from a woman in her late teens or twenties in good health. In nucleotides, the CDR3 is TGTGCCAGCTATGAGCGGGAGTTGCTGGATACGCAGTATTTT. This codes for CASYERELLDTQYF.